This T cell receptor (beta chain) was recorded in a study of T cells after posttransplantation cyclophosphamide. Study results and limitations: Donor CD8+ memory clones often dominated recipient blood repertoires at later times. Tissue-infiltrating T cells from skin or gut overlapped little with blood T cells. After PTCy, TRB diversity resembled that of CNI/methotrexate controls.

Points on this clone: The antigen remains undetermined.

Profiled with immunoSEQ multiplex PCR; TCRdb holds only in-frame clones, not every one. This repertoire shows roughly 21,000 clones, approximately 86% found once; its top ten account for 2% to 2.5%. Methotrexate plus calcineurin inhibitor accompanied controls' myeloablative marrow transplants; sampling was 1 year later. The CDR3 consists of 14 residues. V lost 8 bases and J lost 5, with 16 bases in between. From germline, CDR1 is LNHDA and CDR2 SQIVND (reference sequence). The chain employs TRBV19 and TRBJ1-5; TRBD1 is a possible D gene (5 bases). The sample consisted of PBMCs, taken about 400 days after allogeneic stem cell transplant with calcineurin inhibitor and methotrexate. The TCR originated in a female patient younger than 45 who received an allogeneic stem cell transplant from an unrelated donor, was CMV-positive, and had acute and chronic GVHD. Among the T cells, some may be from the graft donor. The CDR3 sequence: CASDETGLYQPQHF. The CDR3 DNA follows: TGTGCCAGTGATGAAACAGGTTTGTATCAGCCCCAGCATTTT.